This T cell receptor beta chain was profiled in a study of T cell changes during pregnancy in multiple sclerosis. The V gene lost 10 bases and the J gene lost 6 bases, with 21 bases spanning the gap. The length of the CDR3 is 14 residues. Germline CDR1 and CDR2: WNHNN and SYGVQD (reference sequence). The assay was immunoSEQ multiplex PCR, and TCRdb's table has in-frame clones only and misses some. Of 65,000 to 90,000 clones in the sample, approximately 91% were seen once. This clone was seen once. The TCR comes from a female donor in good health, serving as a control in a pregnancy study. Some clones in this sample may be carry-over from other donors' samples. The rearrangement joins TRBV10-1 to TRBJ1-1; TRBD1 is a possible D gene (6 bases). This sample comprised PBMCs, obtained in the first trimester of pregnancy. The CDR3 sequence is CANVGQLILAEAFF. DNA of the CDR3: TGCGCCAACGTCGGACAGCTAATTTTGGCTGAAGCTTTCTTT.